The T cell receptor beta chain described here comes from a study of cytomegalovirus exposure and HLA in healthy donors. Study-level findings and limits: DRB1 showed the most TCR associations and HLA-C the fewest in a later analysis, as rates varied by HLA locus.

Looked up from germline, CDR1 is LGHNA and CDR2 is YNFKEQ. CDR3 length: 12 amino acids. V was trimmed by 4 bases and J by 2 bases, leaving 4 bases between them. Both 60 Vbeta primers and 13 Jbeta primers went into the PCR. Data came from immunoSEQ multiplex PCR; TCRdb stores just in-frame clones and leaves some out. The sample has some 160,000 clones, more than 65% seen once. For this clone: Its cognate antigen is unknown.

Sample: PBMCs. The chain uses TRBV4-2 and TRBJ2-3; D ambiguous. The TCR originated in a woman in her 30s in good health and CMV-seronegative. CDR3 sequence: CASSLFTDTQYF. In DNA form, the CDR3 reads TGTGCCAGCAGCCTCTTCACAGATACGCAGTATTTT.